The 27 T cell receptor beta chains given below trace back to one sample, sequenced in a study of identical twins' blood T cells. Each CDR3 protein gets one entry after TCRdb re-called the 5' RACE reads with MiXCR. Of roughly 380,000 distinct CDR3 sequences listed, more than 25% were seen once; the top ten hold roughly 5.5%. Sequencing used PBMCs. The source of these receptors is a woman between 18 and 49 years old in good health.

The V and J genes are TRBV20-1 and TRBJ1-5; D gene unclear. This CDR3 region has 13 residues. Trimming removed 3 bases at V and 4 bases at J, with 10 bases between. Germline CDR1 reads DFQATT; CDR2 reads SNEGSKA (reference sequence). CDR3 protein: CSARDAMNQPQHF. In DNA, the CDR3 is TGCAGTGCTAGGGACGCTATGAATCAGCCCCAGCATTTT.

The CDR3 coding sequence is TGCGCCAGCAGAGGGGTCCTTAACACTGAAGCTTTCTTT. It translates to CASRGVLNTEAFF. The gene calls are TRBV5-1 and TRBJ1-1; D may be TRBD1 (5 bases). The CDR3 contains 13 residues. Trimming took 5 bases from V and 2 from J, leaving 10 bases between them. Per the germline V gene, CDR1 is SGHRS and CDR2 is YFSETQ. The full variable domain, in which reference TRBV5-1 and TRBJ1-1 provide the parts outside the CDR3, is KAGVTQTPRYLIKTRGQQVTLSCSPISGHRSVSWYQQTPGQGLQFLFEYFSETQRNKGNFPGRFSGRQFSNSRSEMNVSTLELGDSALYLCASRGVLNTEAFFGQGTRLTVV.

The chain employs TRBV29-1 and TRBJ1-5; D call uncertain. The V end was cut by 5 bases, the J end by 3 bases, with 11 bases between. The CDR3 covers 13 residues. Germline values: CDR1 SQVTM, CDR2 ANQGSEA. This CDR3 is CSVLASPNQPQHF. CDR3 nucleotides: TGCAGCGTTTTGGCCTCTCCCAATCAGCCCCAGCATTTT.

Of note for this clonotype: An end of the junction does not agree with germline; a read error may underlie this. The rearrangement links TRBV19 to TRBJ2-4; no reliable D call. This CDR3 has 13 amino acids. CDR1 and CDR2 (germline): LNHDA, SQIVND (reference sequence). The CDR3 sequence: CASSIGQENFQYF. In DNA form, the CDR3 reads TGTGCCAGTAGTATCGGCCAGGAAAACTTTCAGTACTTC.

The CDR3 DNA reads as TGTGCCAGCAGGCGACAGGCTATGGCAGATACGCAGTATTTT. As protein: CASRRQAMADTQYF. The chain carries TRBV6-5 and TRBJ2-3, with D maybe TRBD1 (6 bases). CDR1 and CDR2 from the germline V gene are MNHEY and SVGAGI. CDR3 length: 14 amino acids. Trimming took 6 bases from V and 4 from J, leaving 14 bases between them.

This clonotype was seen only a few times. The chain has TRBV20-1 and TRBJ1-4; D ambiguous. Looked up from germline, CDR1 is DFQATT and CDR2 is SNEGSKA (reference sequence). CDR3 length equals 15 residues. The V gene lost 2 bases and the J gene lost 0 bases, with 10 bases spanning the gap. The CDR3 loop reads CSARPPGATNEKLFF. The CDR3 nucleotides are TGCAGTGCTAGACCCCCCGGGGCAACTAATGAAAAACTGTTTTTT.

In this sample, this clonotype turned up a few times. The CDR3 DNA follows: TGTGCCAGCAGCTTAGCACAGGGTTCCTTGGGCTACACCTTC. Translating gives CASSLAQGSLGYTF. V is TRBV7-9 and J is TRBJ1-2, with D possibly TRBD1 on 6 matching bases. V lost 0 bases and J lost 8, with 13 bases in between. The CDR3 is 14 amino acids. CDR1 SEHNR and CDR2 FQNEAQ come from the germline V gene (reference sequence).

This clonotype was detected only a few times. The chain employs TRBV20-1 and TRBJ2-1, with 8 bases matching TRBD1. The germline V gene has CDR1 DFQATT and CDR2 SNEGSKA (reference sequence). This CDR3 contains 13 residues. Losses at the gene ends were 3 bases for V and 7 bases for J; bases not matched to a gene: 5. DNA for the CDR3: TGCAGTGCTAGGAGGACAGGGACTAATGAGCAGTTCTTC. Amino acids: CSARRTGTNEQFF.

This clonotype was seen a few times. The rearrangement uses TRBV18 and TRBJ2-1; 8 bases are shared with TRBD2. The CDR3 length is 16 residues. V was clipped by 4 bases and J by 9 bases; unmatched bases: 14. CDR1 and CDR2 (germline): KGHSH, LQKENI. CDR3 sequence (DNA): TGTGCCAGCTCACTTTCCCCCGGGACTAGACGACGTGAGCAGTTCTTC. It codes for CASSLSPGTRRREQFF.

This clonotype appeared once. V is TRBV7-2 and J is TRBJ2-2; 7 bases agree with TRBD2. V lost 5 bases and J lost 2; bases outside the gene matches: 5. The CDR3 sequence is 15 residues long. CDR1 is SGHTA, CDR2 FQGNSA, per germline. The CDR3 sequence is CASSVSGTNTGELFF. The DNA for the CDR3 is TGTGCCAGCAGCGTCAGCGGGACCAACACCGGGGAGCTGTTTTTT.

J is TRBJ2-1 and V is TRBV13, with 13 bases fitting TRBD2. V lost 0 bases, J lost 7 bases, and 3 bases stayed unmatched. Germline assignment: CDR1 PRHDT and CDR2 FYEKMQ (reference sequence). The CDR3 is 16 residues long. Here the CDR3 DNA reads TGTGCCAGCAGCTTAGGGGGACTAGCGGGAACTAATGAGCAGTTCTTC. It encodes CASSLGGLAGTNEQFF. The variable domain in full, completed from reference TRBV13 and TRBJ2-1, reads AAGVIQSPRHLIKEKRETATLKCYPIPRHDTVYWYQQGPGQDPQFLISFYEKMQSDKGSIPDRFSAQQFSDYHSELNMSSLELGDSALYFCASSLGGLAGTNEQFFGPGTRLTVL.

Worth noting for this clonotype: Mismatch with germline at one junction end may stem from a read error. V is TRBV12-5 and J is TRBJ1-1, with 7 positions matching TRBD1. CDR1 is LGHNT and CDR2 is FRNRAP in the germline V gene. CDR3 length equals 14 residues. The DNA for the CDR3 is TGTGTTAGTGGTGAGGACAGGCAGTACACTGAAGCTTTCTTT. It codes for CVSGEDRQYTEAFF.

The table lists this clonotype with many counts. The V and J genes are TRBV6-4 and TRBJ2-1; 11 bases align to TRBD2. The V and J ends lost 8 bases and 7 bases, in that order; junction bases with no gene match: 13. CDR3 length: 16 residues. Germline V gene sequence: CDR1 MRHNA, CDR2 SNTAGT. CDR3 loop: CASLDIAGGPVNEQFF. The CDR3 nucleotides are TGTGCCAGCTTGGACATAGCGGGGGGGCCTGTAAATGAGCAGTTCTTC.

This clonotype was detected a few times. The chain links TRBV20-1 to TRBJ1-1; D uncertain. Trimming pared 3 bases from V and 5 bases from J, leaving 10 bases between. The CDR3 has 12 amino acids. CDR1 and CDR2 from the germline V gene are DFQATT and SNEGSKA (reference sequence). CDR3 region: CSASREWTEAFF. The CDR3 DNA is TGCAGTGCTAGTAGGGAGTGGACTGAAGCTTTCTTT.

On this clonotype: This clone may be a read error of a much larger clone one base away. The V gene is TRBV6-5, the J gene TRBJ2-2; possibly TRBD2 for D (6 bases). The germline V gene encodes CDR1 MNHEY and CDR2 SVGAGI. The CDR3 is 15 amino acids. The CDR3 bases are TGTGCCAACAGTTACTCGGGACTCTTCACCGGGGAGCTGTTTTTT. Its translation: CANSYSGLFTGELFF.

DNA for the CDR3: TGTGCCAGCAGCCACCCATTTAGCGGGGGGGGACAAGAGACCCAGTACTTC. This encodes CASSHPFSGGGQETQYF. J is TRBJ2-5 and V is TRBV3-1; 11 bases align to TRBD2. J was trimmed by 2 bases and V by 3 bases; bases with no gene match: 8. In germline, CDR1 is LGHDT, CDR2 YNNKEL (reference sequence). This CDR3 comprises 17 residues.

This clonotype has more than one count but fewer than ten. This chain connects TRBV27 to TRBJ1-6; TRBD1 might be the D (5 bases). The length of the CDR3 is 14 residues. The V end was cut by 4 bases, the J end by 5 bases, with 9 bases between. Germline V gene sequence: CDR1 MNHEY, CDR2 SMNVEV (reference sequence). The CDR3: CASSWGLNNSPLHF. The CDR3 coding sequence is TGTGCCAGCAGTTGGGGACTTAATAATTCACCCCTCCACTTT.

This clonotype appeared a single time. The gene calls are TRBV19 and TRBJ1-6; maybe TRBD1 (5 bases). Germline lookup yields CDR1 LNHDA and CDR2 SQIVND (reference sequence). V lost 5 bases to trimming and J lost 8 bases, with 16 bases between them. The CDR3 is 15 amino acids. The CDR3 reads CASSDRPGGDSPLHF. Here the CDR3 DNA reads TGTGCCAGTAGTGACAGACCGGGAGGTGATTCACCCCTCCACTTT.

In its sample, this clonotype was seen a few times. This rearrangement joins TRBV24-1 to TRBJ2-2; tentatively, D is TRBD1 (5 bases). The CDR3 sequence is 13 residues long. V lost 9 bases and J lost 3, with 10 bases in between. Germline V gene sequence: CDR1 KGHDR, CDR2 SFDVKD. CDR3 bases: TGTGCCACCGGGGCCGAATACACCGGGGAGCTGTTTTTT. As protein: CATGAEYTGELFF.

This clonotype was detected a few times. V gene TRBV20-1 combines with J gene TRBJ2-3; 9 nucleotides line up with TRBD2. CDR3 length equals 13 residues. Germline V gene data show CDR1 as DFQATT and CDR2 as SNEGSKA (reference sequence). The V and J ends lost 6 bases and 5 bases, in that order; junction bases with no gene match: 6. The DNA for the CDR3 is TGCAGTGCCGGGACTAGCATTGTAGATACGCAGTATTTT. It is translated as CSAGTSIVDTQYF.

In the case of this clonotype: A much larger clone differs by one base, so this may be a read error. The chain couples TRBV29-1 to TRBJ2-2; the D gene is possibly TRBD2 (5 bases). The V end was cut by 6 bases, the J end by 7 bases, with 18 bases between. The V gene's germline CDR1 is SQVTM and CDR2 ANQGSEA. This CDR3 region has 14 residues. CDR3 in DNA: TGCAGCGTCTCGGTGAGGACTTTGAACGGGGAGCTGTTTTTT. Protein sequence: CSVSVRTLNGELFF.

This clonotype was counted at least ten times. CDR3: CASSTGLTGEQYF. The CDR3 DNA reads as TGTGCCAGCAGCACAGGGTTAACGGGTGAGCAGTACTTC. The chain employs TRBV9 and TRBJ2-7, with D possibly matching TRBD1 (6 bases). The CDR3 length is 13 residues. V lost 4 bases and J 7 bases, leaving 15 bases between the germline ends. Looked up from germline, CDR1 is SGDLS and CDR2 is YYNGEE.

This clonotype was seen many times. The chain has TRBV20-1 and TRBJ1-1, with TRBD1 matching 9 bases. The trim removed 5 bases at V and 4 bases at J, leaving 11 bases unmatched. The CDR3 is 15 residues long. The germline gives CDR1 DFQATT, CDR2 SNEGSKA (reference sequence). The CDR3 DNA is TGCAGTGCTGTATCCGGGACAGGGAGGACCACTGAAGCTTTCTTT. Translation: CSAVSGTGRTTEAFF.

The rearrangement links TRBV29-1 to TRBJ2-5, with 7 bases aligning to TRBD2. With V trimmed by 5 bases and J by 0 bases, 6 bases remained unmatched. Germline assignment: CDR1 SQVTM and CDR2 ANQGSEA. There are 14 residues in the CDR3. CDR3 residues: CSVRPGGYQETQYF. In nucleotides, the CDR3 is TGCAGCGTTCGACCGGGGGGTTACCAAGAGACCCAGTACTTC. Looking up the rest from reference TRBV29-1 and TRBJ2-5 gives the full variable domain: SAVISQKPSRDICQRGTSLTIQCQVDSQVTMMFWYRQQPGQSLTLIATANQGSEATYESGFVIDKFPISRPNLTFSTLTVSNMSPEDSSIYLCSVRPGGYQETQYFGPGTRLLVL.

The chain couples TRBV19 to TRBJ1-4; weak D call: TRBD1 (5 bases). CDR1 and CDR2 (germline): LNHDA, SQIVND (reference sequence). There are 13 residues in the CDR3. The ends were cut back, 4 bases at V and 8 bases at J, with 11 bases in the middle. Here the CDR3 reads CASSRGREEKLFF. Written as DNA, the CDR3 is TGTGCCAGTAGTAGGGGCCGGGAGGAAAAACTGTTTTTT. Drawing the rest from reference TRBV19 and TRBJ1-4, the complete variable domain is DGGITQSPKYLFRKEGQNVTLSCEQNLNHDAMYWYRQDPGQGLRLIYYSQIVNDFQKGDIAEGYSVSREKKESFPLTVTSAQKNPTAFYLCASSRGREEKLFFGSGTQLSVL.

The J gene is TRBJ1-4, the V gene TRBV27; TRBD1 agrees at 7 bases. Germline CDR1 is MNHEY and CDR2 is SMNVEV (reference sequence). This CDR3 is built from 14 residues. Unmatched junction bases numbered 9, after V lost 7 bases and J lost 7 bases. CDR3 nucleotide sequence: TGTGCCAGCAACGGGACAGAACGAGGTGAAAAACTGTTTTTT. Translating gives CASNGTERGEKLFF.

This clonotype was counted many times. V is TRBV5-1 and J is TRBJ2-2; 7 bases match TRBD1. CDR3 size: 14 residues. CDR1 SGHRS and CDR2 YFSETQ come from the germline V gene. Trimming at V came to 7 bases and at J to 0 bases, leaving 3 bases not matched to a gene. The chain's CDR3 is CASSGQTNTGELFF. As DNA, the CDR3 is TGCGCCAGCTCGGGACAGACGAACACCGGGGAGCTGTTTTTT. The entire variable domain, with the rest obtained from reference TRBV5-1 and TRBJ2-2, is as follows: KAGVTQTPRYLIKTRGQQVTLSCSPISGHRSVSWYQQTPGQGLQFLFEYFSETQRNKGNFPGRFSGRQFSNSRSEMNVSTLELGDSALYLCASSGQTNTGELFFGEGSRLTVL.